This paragraph covers one T cell receptor beta chain sequence. The data derive from a study of control samples from healthy donors and cancer patients. Assay used: immunoSEQ multiplex PCR; TCRdb lists only in-frame clones, some missing. The profile shows around 99,000 clones, 80% to 90% of them singletons. The germline CDR1 and CDR2 sequences are SGHDT and YYEEEE. With V trimmed by 2 bases and J by 0 bases, 6 bases remained unmatched. The CDR3 contains 16 residues. Input material: blood. The sequence was collected from a woman aged 50 to 60 in good health. The genes are TRBV5-6 and TRBJ2-3; the match to TRBD1 covers 7 bases. The CDR3 region has the DNA TGTGCCAGCAGCTTCTACAGGGGAAGTAGCACAGATACGCAGTATTTT. Protein sequence: CASSFYRGSSTDTQYF.